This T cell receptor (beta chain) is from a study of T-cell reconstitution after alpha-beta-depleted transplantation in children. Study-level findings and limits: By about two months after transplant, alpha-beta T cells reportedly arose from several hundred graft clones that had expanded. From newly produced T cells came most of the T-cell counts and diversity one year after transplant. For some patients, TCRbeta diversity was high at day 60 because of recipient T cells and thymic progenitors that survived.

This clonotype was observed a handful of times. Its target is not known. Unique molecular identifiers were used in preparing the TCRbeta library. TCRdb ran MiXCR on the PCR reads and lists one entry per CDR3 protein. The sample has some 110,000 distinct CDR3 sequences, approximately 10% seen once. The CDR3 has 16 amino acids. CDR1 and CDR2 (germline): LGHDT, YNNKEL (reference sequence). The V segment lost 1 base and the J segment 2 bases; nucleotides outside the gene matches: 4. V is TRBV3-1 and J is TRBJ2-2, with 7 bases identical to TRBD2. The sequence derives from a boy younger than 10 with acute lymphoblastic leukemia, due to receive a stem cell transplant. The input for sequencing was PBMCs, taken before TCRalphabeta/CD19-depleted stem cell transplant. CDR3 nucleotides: TGTGCCAGCAGCCAAGGGGTAGCGGGTAACACCGGGGAGCTGTTTTTT. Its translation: CASSQGVAGNTGELFF.